Following are 31 T cell receptor beta chains from one sample sequenced in a study of OX40 agonist ivuxolimab in advanced cancers. The repertoire was sequenced with immunoSEQ multiplex PCR; TCRdb's copy has only in-frame clones and lacks some. The data show roughly 70,000 clones, approximately 86% seen once. The starting material was CD4+ or CD8+ T cells sorted from blood, obtained in a trial of the OX40 agonist ivuxolimab. These receptor sequences come from an adult with an advanced solid tumor such as melanoma, head and neck, liver or kidney cancer.

In its sample, this clone was seen once. The genes are TRBV4-3 and TRBJ2-1; 9 bases map to TRBD2. The germline V gene encodes CDR1 LGHNA and CDR2 YSLEER. Unmatched junction bases numbered 7, after V lost 2 bases and J lost 8 bases. This CDR3 spans 15 amino acids. CDR3 bases: TGCGCCAGCAGCCAATCCGGGACTAGCATCGATGAGCAGTTCTTC. This translates into CASSQSGTSIDEQFF.

The CDR3 bases are TGCGCCAGCAGCTTGGTTTCCGGGACAGGGAACACTGAAGCTTTCTTT. As protein: CASSLVSGTGNTEAFF. The chain uses TRBV5-1 and TRBJ1-1; 8 nucleotides match TRBD1. The CDR3 spans 16 residues. The V segment lost 0 bases and the J segment 1 base; nucleotides outside the gene matches: 5. The germline V gene encodes CDR1 SGHRS and CDR2 YFSETQ.

The chain employs TRBV7-3 and TRBJ1-1, with 10 bases identical to TRBD1. The germline gives CDR1 SGHTA, CDR2 FQGTGA. There are 15 residues in the CDR3. The ends lost 5 bases at V and 0 bases at J; junction bases unmatched: 3. In DNA, the CDR3 is TGTGCCAGCAGCGCGACAGGGGGCGTGAACACTGAAGCTTTCTTT. Its protein product is CASSATGGVNTEAFF.

This sequence joins TRBV2 and TRBJ2-1, with TRBD2 as a possible D gene (7 bases). V was trimmed by 5 bases and J by 2 bases, leaving 10 bases between them. Germline CDR1 is SNHLY and CDR2 is FYNNEI. CDR3 length equals 14 residues. The CDR3 DNA sequence: TGTGCCAGCAGTCGGGGGGCAACCTACAATGAGCAGTTCTTC. This sequence encodes CASSRGATYNEQFF.

The chain uses TRBV7-9 and TRBJ2-2; D is perhaps TRBD1 (6 bases). The CDR3 loop spans 13 amino acids. Trimming cost V 3 bases and J 7 bases, with 9 bases left between them. Germline V gene lookup returns CDR1 SEHNR and CDR2 FQNEAQ (reference sequence). CDR3 in amino acids: CASSFLQGGELFF. CDR3 nucleotide sequence: TGTGCCAGCAGCTTCCTACAGGGCGGGGAGCTGTTTTTT.

This chain uses TRBV5-1 with TRBJ2-3; 12 bases agree with TRBD2. The CDR3 totals 14 residues. Germline V CDR1 and CDR2: SGHRS, YFSETQ. The trim removed 7 bases at V and 6 bases at J, leaving 6 bases unmatched. The CDR3 nucleotides are TGCGCCAGCCGTCGACTAGCGGGAGTGGATACGCAGTATTTT. Amino acid sequence: CASRRLAGVDTQYF.

The chain employs TRBV18 and TRBJ1-6; D gene uncertain. Germline assignment: CDR1 KGHSH and CDR2 LQKENI. Trimming stripped 3 bases from V and 6 bases from J, with 12 bases between. The CDR3 spans 15 residues. CDR3 loop: CASSPRVGLNSPLHF. The CDR3 DNA reads as TGTGCCAGCTCACCCCGGGTAGGGCTTAATTCACCCCTCCACTTT.

The chain couples TRBV5-1 to TRBJ1-2, with D tentatively TRBD1 (6 bases). The V gene's germline CDR1 is SGHRS and CDR2 YFSETQ. V was shortened by 2 bases and J by 5 bases, with 10 bases between the two germline ends. CDR3 length: 13 residues. In nucleotides, the CDR3 is TGCGCCAGCAGCTTAGGAACAGGGTATGGCTACACCTTC. Encoded protein: CASSLGTGYGYTF.

The chain has TRBV5-4 and TRBJ2-1; 7 bases are a match to TRBD2. CDR1 and CDR2 from the germline V gene are SGHNT and YYREEE (reference sequence). The V segment lost 4 bases and the J segment 4 bases; nucleotides outside the gene matches: 5. This CDR3 contains 14 residues. The CDR3 DNA sequence: TGTGCCAGCAGCCGCCTTAGCGGGTACAATGAGCAGTTCTTC. Its protein product is CASSRLSGYNEQFF.

The chain has TRBV30 and TRBJ2-3; 11 bases map to TRBD2. The CDR3 runs 18 residues. Germline V lookup: CDR1 GTSNPN, CDR2 SVGIG (reference sequence). V was pared by 8 bases and J by 0 bases, with 16 bases of the junction left unmatched. CDR3 residues: CARDLQVAGGPSTDTQYF. CDR3 in DNA: TGTGCCCGCGACCTCCAGGTAGCGGGGGGGCCTAGCACAGATACGCAGTATTTT.

This chain links TRBV28 with TRBJ1-2; weak D call: TRBD1 (5 bases). The CDR3 runs 19 residues. V lost 3 bases to trimming and J lost 3 bases, with 26 bases between them. Germline V lookup: CDR1 MDHEN, CDR2 SYDVKM. CDR3 sequence (DNA): TGTGCCAGCAGTTTTAGGGCAGGGACTGTATCTCGGACTGACTATGGCTACACCTTC. This codes for CASSFRAGTVSRTDYGYTF.

The V and J genes are TRBV23-1 and TRBJ2-3; 16 nucleotides match TRBD2. TRBV23-1 is annotated as an ORF whose role is uncertain. V lost 4 bases to trimming and J lost 4 bases; unmatched junction nucleotides: 5. This CDR3 region has 17 residues. CDR3: CASSRGTSGRAPDTQYF. CDR3 DNA sequence: TGCGCCAGCAGTCGTGGGACTAGCGGGAGGGCCCCAGATACGCAGTATTTT.

The rearrangement uses TRBV11-3 and TRBJ2-7; the D gene is possibly TRBD2 (5 bases). The V gene's germline CDR1 is SGHNT and CDR2 YENEEA. Trimming took 2 bases from V and 7 from J, leaving 15 bases between them. CDR3 length: 14 residues. The DNA for the CDR3 is TGTGCCAGCAGCTTACGCGGGTATGGTACTGAGCAGTACTTC. Its translation: CASSLRGYGTEQYF.

This clone was seen once. The rearrangement joins TRBV9 to TRBJ2-1; 10 bases agree with TRBD1. CDR3 length equals 16 residues. CDR1 and CDR2 from the germline V gene are SGDLS and YYNGEE. V lost 2 bases to trimming and J lost 9 bases; unmatched junction nucleotides: 11. The CDR3: CASSVRVGQGVSEQFF. As DNA, the CDR3 is TGTGCCAGCAGCGTTAGGGTCGGACAGGGGGTAAGTGAGCAGTTCTTC. The full variable domain, its missing parts supplied by reference TRBV9 and TRBJ2-1, is DSGVTQTPKHLITATGQRVTLRCSPRSGDLSVYWYQQSLDQGLQFLIQYYNGEERAKGNILERFSAQQFPDLHSELNLSSLELGDSALYFCASSVRVGQGVSEQFFGPGTRLTVL.

V and J are TRBV7-3 and TRBJ2-6; tentative D call: TRBD1 (6 bases). The CDR3 is 16 amino acids. V dropped 5 bases and J dropped 2 bases, with 13 bases sitting between them. Germline V CDR1 and CDR2: SGHTA, FQGTGA. CDR3 DNA sequence: TGTGCCAGCAGCATGTCACAGGGAACTGGGGCCAACGTCCTGACTTTC. It codes for CASSMSQGTGANVLTF.

The V call is TRBV4-2, the J call TRBJ2-7; 11 bases agree with TRBD2. The CDR3 covers 17 residues. The V gene end was trimmed by 0 bases and the J gene end by 4 bases; junction bases not matched to a gene: 8. Germline CDR1 reads LGHNA; CDR2 reads YNFKEQ. This CDR3 is CASSQDGAASGRYEQYF. CDR3 sequence (DNA): TGTGCCAGCAGCCAAGATGGGGCGGCTAGCGGGAGGTACGAGCAGTACTTC.

The chain has TRBV5-3 and TRBJ2-1; D is uncertain. TRBV5-3 has ORF status, its function being uncertain. This CDR3 comprises 18 residues. The V end was cut by 1 base, the J end by 1 base, with 18 bases between. CDR3 sequence: CARSLRPVNKGSYNEQFF. The CDR3 DNA follows: TGTGCCAGAAGCTTGAGGCCAGTTAACAAAGGGTCCTACAATGAGCAGTTCTTC.

The V and J genes are TRBV2 and TRBJ2-7, with D perhaps TRBD2 (5 bases). Deletions cut 8 bases from V and 3 bases from J, with 14 bases between. The CDR3 runs to 13 residues. CDR1 and CDR2 (germline): SNHLY, FYNNEI. The CDR3, as DNA: TGTGCCAGCGGGAGAGACATCGGCTACGAGCAGTACTTC. As protein: CASGRDIGYEQYF.

This clone was seen a few times. The chain is built from TRBV4-1 and TRBJ2-7; D is undetermined. The CDR3 spans 16 residues. V lost 4 bases and J lost 3, with 19 bases in between. CDR1 is MGHRA and CDR2 is YSYEKL in the germline V gene. The CDR3 region has the DNA TGCGCCAGCAGCCCTTCGGGCCGACCCACACTCTACGAGCAGTACTTC. It translates to CASSPSGRPTLYEQYF.

The chain combines TRBV7-2 with TRBJ1-5, with TRBD1 matching over 9 bases. Germline lookup yields CDR1 SGHTA and CDR2 FQGNSA. V trimming: 5 bases; J trimming: 0 bases; junction bases outside the gene matches: 2. There are 15 residues in the CDR3. CDR3 sequence: CASSRTGDSNQPQHF. CDR3 nucleotide sequence: TGTGCCAGCAGCAGGACAGGGGATAGCAATCAGCCCCAGCATTTT.

The chain carries TRBV5-4 and TRBJ2-6; 12 bases agree with TRBD2. The CDR3 consists of 18 residues. From germline, CDR1 is SGHNT and CDR2 YYREEE (reference sequence). With 4 bases clipped from V and 3 bases from J, the junction kept 8 bases outside the gene matches. The CDR3 loop reads CASSPSTSGSYGANVLTF. The CDR3 DNA reads as TGTGCCAGCAGCCCCTCGACTAGCGGGAGCTATGGGGCCAACGTCCTGACTTTC.

The chain carries TRBV19 and TRBJ2-6, with TRBD2 as a possible D gene (5 bases). The CDR3 length is 16 residues. V lost 7 bases to trimming and J lost 0 bases, with 13 bases between them. Germline V lookup: CDR1 LNHDA, CDR2 SQIVND (reference sequence). The CDR3: CASTTSGSSGANVLTF. CDR3 nucleotides: TGTGCCAGTACAACCTCGGGGAGCTCTGGGGCCAACGTCCTGACTTTC.

The chain couples TRBV5-4 to TRBJ1-5; no definite D call. The CDR3 totals 14 residues. CDR1 SGHNT and CDR2 YYREEE come from the germline V gene (reference sequence). Trimming took 0 bases from V and 5 from J, leaving 9 bases between them. CDR3 protein: CASSLAGKYQPQHF. For the CDR3, the DNA is TGTGCCAGCAGCTTGGCTGGGAAGTATCAGCCCCAGCATTTT.

The chain employs TRBV11-3 and TRBJ2-2; 9 bases match TRBD1. Germline CDR1 is SGHNT and CDR2 is YENEEA. V was pared by 5 bases and J by 7 bases, with 8 bases of the junction left unmatched. The CDR3 contains 15 residues. CDR3 protein: CASSQLTGGDGELFF. The CDR3 coding sequence is TGTGCCAGCAGCCAACTAACAGGGGGCGACGGGGAGCTGTTTTTT.

This chain uses TRBV10-1 with TRBJ1-6; D is uncertain. Trimming cost V 6 bases and J 8 bases, with 11 bases left between them. The CDR3 is 13 residues long. CDR1 and CDR2 from the germline V gene are WNHNN and SYGVQD (reference sequence). The CDR3: CASSPVGDSPLHF. CDR3 in DNA: TGCGCCAGCAGCCCCGTGGGCGATTCACCCCTCCACTTT.

This sequence joins TRBV7-2 and TRBJ2-1; TRBD2 matches 8 bases. The CDR3 runs 14 residues. Germline V gene sequence: CDR1 SGHTA, CDR2 FQGNSA. Trimming at V came to 1 base and at J to 9 bases, leaving 5 bases not matched to a gene. CDR3 amino acids: CASSLVAGSSEQFF. CDR3 nucleotides: TGTGCCAGCAGCTTAGTAGCGGGGTCAAGTGAGCAGTTCTTC.

There are a few counts of this clone. The CDR3 coding sequence is TGTGCCAGCAGCTTAGATCGTGCTACAGATACGCAGTATTTT. It encodes CASSLDRATDTQYF. The chain recombines TRBV11-2 with TRBJ2-3; D is unclear. The CDR3 has 14 amino acids. Germline V gives CDR1 SGHAT, CDR2 FQNNGV. Trimming shortened V by 0 bases and J by 3 bases, and 7 bases separated the two germline ends.

The J gene is TRBJ1-3, the V gene TRBV9; D possibly corresponds to TRBD1 (5 bases). Trimming shortened V by 5 bases and J by 2 bases, and 8 bases separated the two germline ends. Germline values: CDR1 SGDLS, CDR2 YYNGEE. The CDR3 totals 13 residues. In DNA, the CDR3 is TGTGCCAGCAGGCCGACAGCTGGAAACACCATATATTTT. This gives the protein CASRPTAGNTIYF.

The chain links TRBV6-1 to TRBJ2-1, with 9 bases aligning to TRBD2. Per the germline V gene, CDR1 is MNHNS and CDR2 is SASEGT. CDR3 length: 15 residues. V gave up 8 bases and J gave up 2 bases; unmatched junction bases: 7. CDR3 sequence reads: CASQFSGGPYNEQFF. The CDR3 DNA follows: TGTGCCAGCCAATTCAGCGGGGGGCCCTACAATGAGCAGTTCTTC.

This clone has just one count. The chain couples TRBV29-1 to TRBJ1-2, with D perhaps matching TRBD1 (5 bases). The CDR3 contains 13 residues. Germline V gene data show CDR1 as SQVTM and CDR2 as ANQGSEA. The germline V and J ends were trimmed by 3 bases and 3 bases, with 11 bases remaining between them. For the CDR3, the DNA is TGCAGCGTTGACTGGCCGGGGGACTATGGCTACACCTTC. Encoded protein: CSVDWPGDYGYTF.

This chain joins TRBV7-8 and TRBJ1-5; no firm D call. From germline, CDR1 is SGHVS and CDR2 FQNEAQ. Trimming removed 0 bases from V and 3 bases from J, with 9 bases in between. The CDR3 contains 15 residues. DNA of the CDR3: TGTGCCAGCAGCTTAGCGTGGCAGCTCAATCAGCCCCAGCATTTT. It yields the protein CASSLAWQLNQPQHF.